This T cell receptor beta chain appears in the sequencing data of a study of CD8+ T cells in alopecia areata. Study-wide results and limits: Between patients, shared TCR sequences were less clear than in mice. This was possibly due in part to HLA diversity in the patient population. More clonal than normal scalp was lesional scalp, particularly alopecia totalis/universalis. Scalp sample sequencing also detects resident alphabeta T cells of normal skin.

In the case of this clone: The antigen remains undetermined.

CD4+ and CD8+ T cells were sorted from PBMCs. RNA was isolated and reverse transcribed to cDNA, the sequencing template. The method was immunoSEQ multiplex PCR; TCRdb's version includes in-frame clones alone and lacks a portion of them. The top ten clones hold 2.5% to 3% of a sample with 110,000 or so clones, 55% to 70% of them seen once. The sample was CD4+ T cells sorted from blood. The sequence came from a human donor in good health.

CDR3 sequence: CASSFAGNEKLFF. CDR3 sequence (DNA): TGCGCCAGCAGCTTCGCGGGTAATGAAAAACTGTTTTTT. The chain carries TRBV5-1 and TRBJ1-4, with D unclear. The CDR3 runs to 13 residues. Trimming removed 2 bases at V and 4 bases at J, with 6 bases between. Germline V CDR1 and CDR2: SGHRS, YFSETQ.